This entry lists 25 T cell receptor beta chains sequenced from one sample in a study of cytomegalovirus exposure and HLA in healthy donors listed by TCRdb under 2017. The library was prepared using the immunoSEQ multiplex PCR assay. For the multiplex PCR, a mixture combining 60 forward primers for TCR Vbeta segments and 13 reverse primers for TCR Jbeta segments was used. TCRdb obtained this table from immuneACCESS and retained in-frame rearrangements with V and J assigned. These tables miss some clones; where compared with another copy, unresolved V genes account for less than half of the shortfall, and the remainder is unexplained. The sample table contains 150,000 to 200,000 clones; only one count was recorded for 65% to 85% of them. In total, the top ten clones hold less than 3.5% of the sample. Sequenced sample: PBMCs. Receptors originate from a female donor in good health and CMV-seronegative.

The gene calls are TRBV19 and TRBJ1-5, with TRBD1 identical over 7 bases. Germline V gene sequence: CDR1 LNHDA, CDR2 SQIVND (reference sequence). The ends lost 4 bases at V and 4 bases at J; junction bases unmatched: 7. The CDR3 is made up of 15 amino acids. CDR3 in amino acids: CASSTIDRVNQPQHF. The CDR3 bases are TGTGCCAGTAGTACCATCGACAGGGTAAATCAGCCCCAGCATTTT.

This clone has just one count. CDR3 coding DNA: TGTGCCAGCAGCTCCAAGGGCACAGGGGGCGTTGGCTACACCTTC. As protein: CASSSKGTGGVGYTF. The chain couples TRBV5-4 to TRBJ1-2; 9 nucleotides match TRBD1. With V trimmed by 3 bases and J by 7 bases, 10 bases remained unmatched. The germline CDR1 and CDR2 sequences are SGHNT and YYREEE (reference sequence). This CDR3 has 15 residues.

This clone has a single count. The CDR3 loop is CASIYTGGLGSPLHF. The CDR3 DNA sequence: TGTGCCAGCATCTATACAGGGGGCTTAGGATCACCCCTCCACTTT. V and J are TRBV2 and TRBJ1-6; TRBD1 matches 9 bases. The J segment lost 10 bases and the V segment lost 7 bases, leaving 11 bases of the junction unmatched. Germline CDR1 SNHLY, CDR2 FYNNEI. This CDR3 is built from 15 residues.

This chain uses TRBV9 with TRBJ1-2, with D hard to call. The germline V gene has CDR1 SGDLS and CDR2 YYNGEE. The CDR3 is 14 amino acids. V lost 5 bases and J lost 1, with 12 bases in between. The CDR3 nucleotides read TGTGCCAGCAGTCCGGCAGGTTTTAACTATGGCTACACCTTC. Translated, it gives CASSPAGFNYGYTF.

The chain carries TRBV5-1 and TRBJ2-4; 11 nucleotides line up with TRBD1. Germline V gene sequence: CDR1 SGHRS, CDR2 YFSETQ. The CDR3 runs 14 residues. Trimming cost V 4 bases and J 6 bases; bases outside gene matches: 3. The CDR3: CASSPGTGGNIQYF. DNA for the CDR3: TGCGCCAGCAGCCCCGGGACAGGGGGAAACATTCAGTACTTC.

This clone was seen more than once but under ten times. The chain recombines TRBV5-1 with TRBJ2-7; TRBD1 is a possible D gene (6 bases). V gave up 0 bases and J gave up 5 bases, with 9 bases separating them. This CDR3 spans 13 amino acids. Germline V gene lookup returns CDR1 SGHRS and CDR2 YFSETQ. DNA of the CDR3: TGCGCCAGCAGCTTGGGCAGGGGCGACGAGCAGTACTTC. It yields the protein CASSLGRGDEQYF.

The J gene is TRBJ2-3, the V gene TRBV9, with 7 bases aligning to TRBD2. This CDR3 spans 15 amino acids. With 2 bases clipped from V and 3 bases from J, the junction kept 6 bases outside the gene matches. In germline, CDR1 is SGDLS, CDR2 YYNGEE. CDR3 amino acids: CASSVRGVQTDTQYF. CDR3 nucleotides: TGTGCCAGCAGCGTCCGGGGGGTGCAGACAGATACGCAGTATTTT.

CDR3 loop: CASSLVLGGAREQFF. DNA of the CDR3: TGTGCCAGCAGCTTAGTATTGGGGGGGGCGCGGGAGCAGTTCTTC. The V call is TRBV11-2, the J call TRBJ2-1; D may be TRBD2 (7 bases). V was clipped by 1 base and J by 10 bases, with 17 bases between them. Per the germline V gene, CDR1 is SGHAT and CDR2 is FQNNGV. CDR3 size: 15 residues.

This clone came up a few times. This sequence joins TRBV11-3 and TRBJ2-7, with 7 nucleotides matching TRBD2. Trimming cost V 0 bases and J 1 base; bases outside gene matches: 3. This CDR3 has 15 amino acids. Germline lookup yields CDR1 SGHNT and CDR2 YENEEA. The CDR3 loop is CASSLDLAESYEQYF. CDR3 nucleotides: TGTGCCAGCAGCTTAGATCTAGCGGAGTCCTACGAGCAGTACTTC.

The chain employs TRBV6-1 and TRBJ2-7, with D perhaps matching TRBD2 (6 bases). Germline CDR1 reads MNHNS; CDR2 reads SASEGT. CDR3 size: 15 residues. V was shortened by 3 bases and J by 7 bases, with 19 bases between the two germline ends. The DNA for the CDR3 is TGTGCCAGCAGTGAGGCGGGACCACAATTTGGGGAGCAGTACTTC. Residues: CASSEAGPQFGEQYF.

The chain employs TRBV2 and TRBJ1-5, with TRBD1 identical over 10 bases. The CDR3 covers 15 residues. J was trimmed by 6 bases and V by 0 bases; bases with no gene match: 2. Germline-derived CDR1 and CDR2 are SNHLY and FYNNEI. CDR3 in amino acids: CASSEATGGVQPQHF. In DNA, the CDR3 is TGTGCCAGCAGTGAAGCGACAGGGGGCGTTCAGCCCCAGCATTTT.

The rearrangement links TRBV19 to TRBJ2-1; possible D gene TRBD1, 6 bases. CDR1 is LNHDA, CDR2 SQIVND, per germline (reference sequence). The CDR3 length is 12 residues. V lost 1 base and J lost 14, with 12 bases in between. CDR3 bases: TGTGCCAGTAGTATAGTAAGGGGGTTGAAGTTCTTC. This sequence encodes CASSIVRGLKFF.

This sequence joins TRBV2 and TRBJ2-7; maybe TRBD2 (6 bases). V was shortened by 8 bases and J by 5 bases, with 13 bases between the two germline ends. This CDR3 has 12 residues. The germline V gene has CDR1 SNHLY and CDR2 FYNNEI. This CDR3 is CASLAKWDEQYF. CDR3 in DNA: TGTGCCAGCCTAGCGAAATGGGACGAGCAGTACTTC.

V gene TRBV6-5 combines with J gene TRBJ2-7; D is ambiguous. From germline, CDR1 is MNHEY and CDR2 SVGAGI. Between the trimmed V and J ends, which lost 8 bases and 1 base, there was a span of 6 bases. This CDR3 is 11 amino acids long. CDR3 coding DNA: TGTGCCAGCGGCAGTTCCTACGAGCAGTACTTC. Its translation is CASGSSYEQYF.

The CDR3 loop reads CASSLAGPGDEAFF. In nucleotides, the CDR3 is TGCGCCAGCAGCTTGGCCGGGCCGGGGGATGAAGCTTTCTTT. This chain joins TRBV5-1 and TRBJ1-1; maybe TRBD1 (5 bases). Germline V gene lookup returns CDR1 SGHRS and CDR2 YFSETQ. V was cut by 0 bases and J by 7 bases, with 13 bases left in between. This CDR3 has 14 amino acids.

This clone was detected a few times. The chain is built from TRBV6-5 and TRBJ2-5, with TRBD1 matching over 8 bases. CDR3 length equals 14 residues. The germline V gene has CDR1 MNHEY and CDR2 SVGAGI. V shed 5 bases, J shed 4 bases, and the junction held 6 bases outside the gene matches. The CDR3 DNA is TGTGCCAGCAGTCCTAGGACAGGGCGAGAGACCCAGTACTTC. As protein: CASSPRTGRETQYF.

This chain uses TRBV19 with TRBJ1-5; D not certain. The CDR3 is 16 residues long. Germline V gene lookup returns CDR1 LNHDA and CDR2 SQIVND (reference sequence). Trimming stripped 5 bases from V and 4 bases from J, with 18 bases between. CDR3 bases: TGTGCCAGTAGTTCATGGACCGCGGGGAGGAATCAGCCCCAGCATTTT. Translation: CASSSWTAGRNQPQHF. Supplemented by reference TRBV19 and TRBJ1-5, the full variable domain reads DGGITQSPKYLFRKEGQNVTLSCEQNLNHDAMYWYRQDPGQGLRLIYYSQIVNDFQKGDIAEGYSVSREKKESFPLTVTSAQKNPTAFYLCASSSWTAGRNQPQHFGDGTRLSIL.

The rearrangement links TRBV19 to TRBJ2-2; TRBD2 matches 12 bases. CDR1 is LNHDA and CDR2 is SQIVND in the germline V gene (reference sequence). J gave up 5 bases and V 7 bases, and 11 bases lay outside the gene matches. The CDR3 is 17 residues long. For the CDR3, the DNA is TGTGCCAGTATGGGGGCTAGCGGGAGGGCTCGGACCGGGGAGCTGTTTTTT. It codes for CASMGASGRARTGELFF. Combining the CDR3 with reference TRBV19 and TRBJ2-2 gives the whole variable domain DGGITQSPKYLFRKEGQNVTLSCEQNLNHDAMYWYRQDPGQGLRLIYYSQIVNDFQKGDIAEGYSVSREKKESFPLTVTSAQKNPTAFYLCASMGASGRARTGELFFGEGSRLTVL.

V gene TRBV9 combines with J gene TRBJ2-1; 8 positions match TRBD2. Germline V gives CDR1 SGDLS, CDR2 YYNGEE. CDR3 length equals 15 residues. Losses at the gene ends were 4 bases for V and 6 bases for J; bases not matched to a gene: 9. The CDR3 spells CASSPPGLAGNEQFF. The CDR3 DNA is TGTGCCAGCAGCCCCCCCGGACTAGCTGGCAATGAGCAGTTCTTC. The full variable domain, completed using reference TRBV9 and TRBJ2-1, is DSGVTQTPKHLITATGQRVTLRCSPRSGDLSVYWYQQSLDQGLQFLIQYYNGEERAKGNILERFSAQQFPDLHSELNLSSLELGDSALYFCASSPPGLAGNEQFFGPGTRLTVL.

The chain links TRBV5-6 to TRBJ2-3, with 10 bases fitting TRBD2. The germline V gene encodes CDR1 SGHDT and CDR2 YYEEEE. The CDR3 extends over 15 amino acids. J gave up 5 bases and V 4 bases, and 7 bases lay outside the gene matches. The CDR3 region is CASSSFTSGEDTQYF. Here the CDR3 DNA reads TGTGCCAGCAGCAGTTTTACTAGCGGGGAAGATACGCAGTATTTT.

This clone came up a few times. The CDR3 DNA reads TGTGCCAGCAGCCCCCAAAAGGACCTTTCAGGGGGCTACACCTTC. Translating gives CASSPQKDLSGGYTF. The gene calls are TRBV21-1 and TRBJ1-2; TRBD1, as called in the table, went unchecked against the DNA. TRBV21-1 is flagged as a pseudogene. There are 15 residues in the CDR3.

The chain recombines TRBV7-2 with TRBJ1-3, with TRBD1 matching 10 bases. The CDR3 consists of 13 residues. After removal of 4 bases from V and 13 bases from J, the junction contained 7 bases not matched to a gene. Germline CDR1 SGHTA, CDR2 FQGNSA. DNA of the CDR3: TGTGCCAGCAGCTCTAACGACAGGGGGCCTATATATTTT. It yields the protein CASSSNDRGPIYF.

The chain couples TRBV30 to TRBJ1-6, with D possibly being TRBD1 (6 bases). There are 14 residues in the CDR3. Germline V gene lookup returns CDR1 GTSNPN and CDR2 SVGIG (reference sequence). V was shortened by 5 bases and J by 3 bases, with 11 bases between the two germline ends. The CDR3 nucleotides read TGTGCCTGGGAGGGGGACATCTATAATTCACCCCTCCACTTT. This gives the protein CAWEGDIYNSPLHF.

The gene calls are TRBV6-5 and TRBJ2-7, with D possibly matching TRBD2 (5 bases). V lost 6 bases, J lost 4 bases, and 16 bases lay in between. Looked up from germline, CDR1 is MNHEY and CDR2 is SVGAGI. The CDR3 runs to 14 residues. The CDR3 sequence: CASSPIGLSYEQYF. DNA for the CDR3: TGTGCCAGCAGCCCTATCGGACTGAGTTACGAGCAGTACTTC.

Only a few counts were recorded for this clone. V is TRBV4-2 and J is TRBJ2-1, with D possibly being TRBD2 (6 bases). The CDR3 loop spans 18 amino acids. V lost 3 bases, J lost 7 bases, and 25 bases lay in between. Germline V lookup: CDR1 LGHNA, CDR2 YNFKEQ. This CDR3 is CASSHKQAGGFGINEQFF. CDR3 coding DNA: TGTGCCAGCAGCCATAAGCAAGCGGGCGGGTTCGGGATAAATGAGCAGTTCTTC.